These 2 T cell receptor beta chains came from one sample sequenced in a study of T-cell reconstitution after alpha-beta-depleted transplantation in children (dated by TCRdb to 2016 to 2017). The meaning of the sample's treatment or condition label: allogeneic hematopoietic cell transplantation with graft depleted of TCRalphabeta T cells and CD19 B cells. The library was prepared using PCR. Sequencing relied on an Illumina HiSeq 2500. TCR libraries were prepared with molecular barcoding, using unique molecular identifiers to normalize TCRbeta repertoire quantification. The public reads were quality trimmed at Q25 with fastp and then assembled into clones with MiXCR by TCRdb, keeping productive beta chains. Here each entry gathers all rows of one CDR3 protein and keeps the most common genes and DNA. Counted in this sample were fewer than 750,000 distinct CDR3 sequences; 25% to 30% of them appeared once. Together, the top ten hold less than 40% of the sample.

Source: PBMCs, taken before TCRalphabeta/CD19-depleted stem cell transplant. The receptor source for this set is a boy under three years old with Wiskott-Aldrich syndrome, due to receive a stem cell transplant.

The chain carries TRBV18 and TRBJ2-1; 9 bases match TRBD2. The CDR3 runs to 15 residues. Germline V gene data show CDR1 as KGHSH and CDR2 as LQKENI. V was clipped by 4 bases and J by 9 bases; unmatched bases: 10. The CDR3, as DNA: TGTGCCAGCTCACTCCGTCGGACTAGCGAAGCTGAGCAGTTCTTC. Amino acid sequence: CASSLRRTSEAEQFF. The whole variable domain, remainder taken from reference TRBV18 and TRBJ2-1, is NAGVMQNPRHLVRRRGQEARLRCSPMKGHSHVYWYRQLPEEGLKFMVYLQKENIIDESGMPKERFSAEFPKEGPSILRIQQVVRGDSAAYFCASSLRRTSEAEQFFGPGTRLTVL.

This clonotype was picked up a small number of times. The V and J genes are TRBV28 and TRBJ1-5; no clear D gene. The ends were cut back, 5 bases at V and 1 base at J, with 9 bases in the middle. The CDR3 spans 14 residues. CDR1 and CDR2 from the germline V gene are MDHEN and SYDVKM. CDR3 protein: CASSTGRSNQPQHF. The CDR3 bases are TGTGCCAGCAGTACCGGACGGAGCAATCAGCCCCAGCATTTT.